This TCR beta chain was captured in a study of cytomegalovirus exposure and HLA in healthy donors. Germline CDR1 reads SGDLS; CDR2 reads YYNGEE. The CDR3 covers 17 residues. J lost 3 bases, V lost 4 bases, and 14 bases had no gene match. In the PCR, 60 Vbeta and 13 Jbeta primers were used. Produced via immunoSEQ multiplex PCR; TCRdb's table is partial and in-frame only. The data hold some 96,000 clones, with roughly 76% observed a single time. As regards this clone: Antigen: not known.

Study conclusions and caveats: Some V segments, TRBV6-2 and TRBV6-3 among them, were indistinguishable and were therefore excluded. Among the CMV-associated chains, three were confirmed in vitro as specific for CMV antigens.

V and J are TRBV9 and TRBJ2-3, with 7 bases that match TRBD2. The origin of this receptor is a woman in her sixties in good health and CMV-seropositive. Sequenced sample: PBMCs. The CDR3 DNA follows: TGTGCCAGCAGCCGGGGGTTGGGGGGACTAAGTACAGATACGCAGTATTTT. As protein: CASSRGLGGLSTDTQYF.